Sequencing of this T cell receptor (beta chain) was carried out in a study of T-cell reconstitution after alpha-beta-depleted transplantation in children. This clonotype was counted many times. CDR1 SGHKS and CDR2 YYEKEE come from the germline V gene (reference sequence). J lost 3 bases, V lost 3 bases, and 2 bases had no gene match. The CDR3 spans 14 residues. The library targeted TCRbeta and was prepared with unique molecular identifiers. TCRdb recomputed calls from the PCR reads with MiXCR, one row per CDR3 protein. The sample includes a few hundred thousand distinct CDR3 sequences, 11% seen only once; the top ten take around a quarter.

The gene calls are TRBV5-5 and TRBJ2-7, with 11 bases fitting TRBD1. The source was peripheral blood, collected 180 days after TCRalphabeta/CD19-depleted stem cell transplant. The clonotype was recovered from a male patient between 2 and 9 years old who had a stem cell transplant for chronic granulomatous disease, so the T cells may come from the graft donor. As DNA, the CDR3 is TGTGCCAGCAGCTGGACAGGGGGCGGCTACGAGCAGTACTTC. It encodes CASSWTGGGYEQYF.